The clone carrying this T cell receptor beta chain has at least ten counts. What it recognizes is unknown. After removal of 2 bases from V and 0 bases from J, the junction contained 7 bases not matched to a gene. CDR3 length equals 17 residues. Germline CDR1 is SGHTA and CDR2 is FQGNSA. Synthesis of TCR cDNA relied on 5'RACE template switching, which attached a universal primer site and UMIs. TCRdb re-derived calls from the 5' RACE reads in MiXCR, one entry per CDR3 protein. Of about 340,000 distinct CDR3 sequences in the sample, 4% were seen once. This entry is derived from a study of T cells after yellow fever vaccination. General observations from the study: Among all clonotypes, a small share was observed in both CD4 and CD8 compartments. FACS-sorted repertoires could harbor abundant contaminating bulk-population clonotypes.

The source was PBMCs, collected 5 days after the yellow fever booster vaccination. This chain connects TRBV7-2 to TRBJ2-1; TRBD2 aligns across 7 bases. The TCR originated in a man between 18 and 35 years old who received the YFV17D yellow fever vaccine. CDR3 sequence reads: CASSLSFGGFSYNEQFF. The CDR3 DNA follows: TGTGCCAGCAGCTTAAGCTTCGGGGGGTTCTCCTACAATGAGCAGTTCTTC.